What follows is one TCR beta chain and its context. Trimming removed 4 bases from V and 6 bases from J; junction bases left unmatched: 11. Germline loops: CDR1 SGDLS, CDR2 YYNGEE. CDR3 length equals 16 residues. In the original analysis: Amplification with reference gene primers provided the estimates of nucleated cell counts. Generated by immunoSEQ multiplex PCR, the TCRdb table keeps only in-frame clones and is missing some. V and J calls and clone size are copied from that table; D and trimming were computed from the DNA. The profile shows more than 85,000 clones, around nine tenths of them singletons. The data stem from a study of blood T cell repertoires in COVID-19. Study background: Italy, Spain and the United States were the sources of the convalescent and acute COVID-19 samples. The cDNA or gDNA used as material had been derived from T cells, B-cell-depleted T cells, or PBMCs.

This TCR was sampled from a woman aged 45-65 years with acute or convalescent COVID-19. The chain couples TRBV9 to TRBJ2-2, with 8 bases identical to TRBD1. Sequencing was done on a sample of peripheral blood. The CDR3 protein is CASSKRTGINSGELFF. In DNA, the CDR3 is TGTGCCAGCAGCAAACGGACAGGGATTAATTCCGGGGAGCTGTTTTTT.